Listed here are 8 T cell receptor beta chains from one sample, sequenced in a study of shared clonotypes between healthy human individuals. Assay: immunoSEQ multiplex PCR; the TCRdb copy retains only in-frame clones and omits some. The sample includes roughly 680,000 clones, 72% of them seen just once. The source material was memory CD4+ T cells sorted from blood. Specified subset: CD45RA-negative fraction. These receptor sequences come from a woman under 40 in good health.

This clone was recorded a few times. The chain carries TRBV19 and TRBJ1-3; 10 nucleotides align to TRBD1. V was clipped by 8 bases and J by 3 bases; unmatched bases: 7. Germline V CDR1 and CDR2: LNHDA, SQIVND (reference sequence). This CDR3 has 15 residues. CDR3: CASRLGQGYGNTIYF. The CDR3 nucleotides read TGTGCCAGTCGCCTGGGACAGGGGTATGGAAACACCATATATTTT. The complete variable domain, with remaining parts taken from reference TRBV19 and TRBJ1-3, reads DGGITQSPKYLFRKEGQNVTLSCEQNLNHDAMYWYRQDPGQGLRLIYYSQIVNDFQKGDIAEGYSVSREKKESFPLTVTSAQKNPTAFYLCASRLGQGYGNTIYFGEGSWLTVV.

Comment on this clone: One junction end disagrees with the germline gene, perhaps due to a read error. The rearrangement joins TRBV28 to TRBJ2-7; D is undetermined. CDR1 and CDR2 from the germline V gene are MDHEN and SYDVKM. This CDR3 is built from 14 residues. CDR3 nucleotide sequence: TGTGCCAGCAGTTTTGGGGAAAGGGTTTACGGGCAGTACTTC. Its protein product is CASSFGERVYGQYF. Full variable domain (missing parts from reference TRBV28 and TRBJ2-7): DVKVTQSSRYLVKRTGEKVFLECVQDMDHENMFWYRQDPGLGLRLIYFSYDVKMKEKGDIPEGYSVSREKKERFSLILESASTNQTSMYLCASSFGERVYGQYFGPGTRLTVT.

This clone has more than one count but fewer than ten. The gene calls are TRBV6-5 and TRBJ1-2; D uncertain. V lost 0 bases and J 4 bases, leaving 15 bases between the germline ends. Per germline, CDR1 MNHEY and CDR2 SVGAGI. The CDR3 consists of 16 residues. The CDR3 region has the DNA TGTGCCAGCAGTTACTCGATCTTGGAACCTGGCTATGGCTACACCTTC. Protein sequence: CASSYSILEPGYGYTF.

This clone was recorded a few times. V is TRBV19 and J is TRBJ1-1; 8 positions agree with TRBD1. The CDR3 runs to 15 residues. After removal of 5 bases from V and 6 bases from J, the junction contained 11 bases not matched to a gene. Germline CDR1 LNHDA, CDR2 SQIVND (reference sequence). CDR3 coding DNA: TGTGCCAGTAGTCCAGGGGGCATGTTCCGCGCTGAAGCTTTCTTT. Translation gives CASSPGGMFRAEAFF.

The chain carries TRBV6-4 and TRBJ2-7, with D perhaps TRBD1 or TRBD2 (5 bases each). Trimming left V 1 base short and J 7 bases short, with 11 bases between. Germline lookup yields CDR1 MRHNA and CDR2 SNTAGT. The CDR3 covers 13 residues. CDR3 residues: CASSDWAEGEQYF. The CDR3 coding sequence is TGTGCCAGCAGTGACTGGGCAGAGGGGGAGCAGTACTTC.

The chain combines TRBV5-1 with TRBJ2-2, with a possible D match to TRBD1 (5 bases). CDR1 is SGHRS and CDR2 is YFSETQ in the germline V gene. This CDR3 has 16 residues. The V end was cut by 4 bases, the J end by 0 bases, with 13 bases between. In nucleotides, the CDR3 is TGCGCCAGCAGCAAGCAGGGCTTTCCGAACACCGGGGAGCTGTTTTTT. It codes for CASSKQGFPNTGELFF.

V gene TRBV6-1 combines with J gene TRBJ2-2; the D gene is possibly TRBD2 (6 bases). The germline V gene encodes CDR1 MNHNS and CDR2 SASEGT. This CDR3 region has 12 residues. Trimming cost V 7 bases and J 9 bases, with 12 bases left between them. In DNA form, the CDR3 reads TGTGCCAGCACCGAGCGGGCCCGGGAGCTGTTTTTT. Translating gives CASTERARELFF.

The rearrangement links TRBV15 to TRBJ2-6; no reliable D call. V dropped 1 base and J dropped 0 bases, with 7 bases sitting between them. The CDR3 runs to 16 residues. Germline CDR1 and CDR2: LNHNV and YYDKDF (reference sequence). The DNA for the CDR3 is TGTGCCACCAGCAGAGCGGGTTTCTCTGGGGCCAACGTCCTGACTTTC. This translates into CATSRAGFSGANVLTF.